A selection of T cell receptor beta chains follows, all from one sample in a study of T cell responses to AZD1222 COVID-19 vaccine. Using immunoSEQ multiplex PCR, the repertoire was profiled, and TCRdb retains in-frame clones only, with some absent. The table lists approximately 160,000 clones, approximately 89% of them singletons. The sample was peripheral blood, taken on day 0 of AZD1222 vaccination. The receptor source for this set is an adult in good health. CDR3s include the opening cysteine and the closing phenylalanine or tryptophan. D genes are given only for firm matches. Part of the rows lack a size; the others show once, few, many or a class for expanded clones.

V gene	J gene	D gene	clone size	CDR3 protein	CDR3 DNA
TRBV6-4	TRBJ1-4	-	-	CASSDSKQGWEKLFF	TGTGCCAGCAGTGACTCGAAACAGGGTTGGGAAAAACTGTTTTTT
TRBV28	TRBJ2-3	TRBD1	-	CASSSPGQGDTQYF	TGTGCCAGCAGTTCCCCGGGACAGGGGGATACGCAGTATTTT
TRBV6-2/TRBV6-3	TRBJ1-1	-	-	CASSYSIWETEAFF	TGTGCCAGCAGTTACTCGATCTGGGAGACTGAAGCTTTCTTT
TRBV4-3	TRBJ1-5	TRBD1	-	CASSQARTGPQHF	TGCGCCAGCAGCCAAGCAAGGACAGGGCCCCAGCATTTT
TRBV2	TRBJ2-7	-	-	CASHRDYEQYF	TGTGCCAGCCACAGGGACTACGAGCAGTACTTC
TRBV12-3/TRBV12-4	TRBJ2-3	-	-	CASSFSTDTQYF	TGTGCCAGCAGTTTCTCCACAGATACGCAGTATTTT
TRBV7-6	TRBJ2-3	-	-	CASSLAEGEESDTQYF	TGTGCCAGCAGCTTAGCGGAGGGGGAGGAGTCAGATACGCAGTATTTT
TRBV7-2	TRBJ2-7	-	-	CASSLEVGSSYEQYF	TGTGCCAGCAGCTTAGAGGTTGGGTCCTCCTACGAGCAGTACTTC
TRBV10-3	TRBJ1-2	-	-	CAISESETTRRGYTF	TGTGCCATCAGTGAGTCCGAGACGACCCGGCGTGGCTACACCTTC
TRBV6-6	TRBJ2-5	-	-	CASSFDPGLETQYF	TGTGCCAGCAGTTTTGATCCAGGATTAGAGACCCAGTACTTC
TRBV6-5	TRBJ2-7	TRBD1	-	CASTAGDRGYEQYF	TGTGCCAGCACTGCGGGGGACAGGGGCTACGAGCAGTACTTC
TRBV18	TRBJ1-1	-	few	CASSGQGMAEAFF	TGTGCCAGCTCAGGACAAGGAATGGCTGAAGCTTTCTTT
TRBV27	TRBJ1-2	-	-	CASSLLRQRANYGYTF	TGTGCCAGCAGTCTTCTACGACAGAGAGCTAACTATGGCTACACCTTC
TRBV4-3	TRBJ2-3	TRBD2	-	CASSHEREGFTDTQYF	TGCGCCAGCAGCCACGAGCGGGAGGGGTTCACAGATACGCAGTATTTT
TRBV5-1	TRBJ1-4	-	-	CASSLRGNTPTNEKLFF	TGCGCCAGCAGCTTGAGGGGGAATACCCCAACTAATGAAAAACTGTTTTTT
TRBV7-6	TRBJ1-4	TRBD1	-	CASSLGQGLGEKLFF	TGTGCCAGCAGCCTTGGACAGGGGCTGGGTGAAAAACTGTTTTTT